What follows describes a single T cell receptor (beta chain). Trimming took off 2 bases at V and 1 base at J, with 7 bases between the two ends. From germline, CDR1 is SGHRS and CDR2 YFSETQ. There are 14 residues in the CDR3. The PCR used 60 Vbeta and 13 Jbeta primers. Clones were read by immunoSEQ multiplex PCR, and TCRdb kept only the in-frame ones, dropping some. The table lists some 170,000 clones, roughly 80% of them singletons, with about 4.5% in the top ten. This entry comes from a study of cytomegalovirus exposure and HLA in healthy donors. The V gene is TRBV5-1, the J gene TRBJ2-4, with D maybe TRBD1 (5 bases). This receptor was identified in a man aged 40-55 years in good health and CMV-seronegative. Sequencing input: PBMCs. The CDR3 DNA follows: TGCGCCAGCAGCTTATCAGGGGCCAAAAACATTCAGTACTTC. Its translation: CASSLSGAKNIQYF.